A single count supports the clone carrying this T cell receptor (beta chain). A single record per CDR3 protein comes from TCRdb applying MiXCR to the 5' RACE reads. In the table there are around 590,000 distinct CDR3 sequences, about 12% of which are singletons. The CDR3 is made up of 12 amino acids. From germline, CDR1 is DFQATT and CDR2 SNEGSKA (reference sequence). V lost 6 bases and J lost 2, with 10 bases in between. The sample originates from a study of T cells after yellow fever vaccination. The V gene is TRBV20-1, the J gene TRBJ2-5; D ambiguous. This TCR was sampled from a man aged 25-45 years who received the YFV17D yellow fever vaccine. The sequenced sample was PBMCs, obtained on the day of the yellow fever booster vaccination. The chain's CDR3 is CSALKFQETQYF. DNA of the CDR3: TGCAGTGCGTTGAAGTTTCAAGAGACCCAGTACTTC.